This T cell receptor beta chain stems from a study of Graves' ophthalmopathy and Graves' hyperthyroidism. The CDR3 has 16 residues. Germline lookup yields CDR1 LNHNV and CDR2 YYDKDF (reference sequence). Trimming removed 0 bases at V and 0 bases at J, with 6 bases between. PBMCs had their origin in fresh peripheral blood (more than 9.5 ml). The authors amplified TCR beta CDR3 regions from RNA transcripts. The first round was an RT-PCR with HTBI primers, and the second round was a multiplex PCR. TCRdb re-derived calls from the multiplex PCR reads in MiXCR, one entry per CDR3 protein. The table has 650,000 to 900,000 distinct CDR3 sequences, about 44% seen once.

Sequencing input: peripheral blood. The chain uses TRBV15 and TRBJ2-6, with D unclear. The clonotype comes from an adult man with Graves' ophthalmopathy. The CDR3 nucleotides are TGTGCCACCAGCAGAGATCCCCGCTCTGGGGCCAACGTCCTGACTTTC. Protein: CATSRDPRSGANVLTF.